This record looks at one TCR beta chain sequence and its context. Its matching antigen is unknown. The data originate from a study of T cells in Graves' hyperthyroidism and ophthalmopathy. The CDR3 has 14 amino acids. The germline V gene encodes CDR1 MNHNS and CDR2 SASEGT. With V trimmed by 6 bases and J by 4 bases, 5 bases remained unmatched. TCR beta CDR3 regions were amplified from RNA. Using the HTBI primer set, a first-round RT-PCR was run on the TCR CDR3. MiXCR, run by TCRdb on the multiplex PCR reads, gives a single entry per CDR3 protein. Of about 640,000 distinct CDR3 sequences in the sample, less than 25% were seen once. Regarding the study as a whole: Progression to ophthalmopathy was predicted a median of approximately seven months early.

This clonotype was obtained from a man aged 25 to 40 with Graves' ophthalmopathy. The chain employs TRBV6-1 and TRBJ1-4; 7 bases are shared with TRBD1. Sequenced material: blood. DNA for the CDR3: TGTGCCAGCAGCCTCAACAGGGGTAATGAAAAACTGTTTTTT. Translation gives CASSLNRGNEKLFF.